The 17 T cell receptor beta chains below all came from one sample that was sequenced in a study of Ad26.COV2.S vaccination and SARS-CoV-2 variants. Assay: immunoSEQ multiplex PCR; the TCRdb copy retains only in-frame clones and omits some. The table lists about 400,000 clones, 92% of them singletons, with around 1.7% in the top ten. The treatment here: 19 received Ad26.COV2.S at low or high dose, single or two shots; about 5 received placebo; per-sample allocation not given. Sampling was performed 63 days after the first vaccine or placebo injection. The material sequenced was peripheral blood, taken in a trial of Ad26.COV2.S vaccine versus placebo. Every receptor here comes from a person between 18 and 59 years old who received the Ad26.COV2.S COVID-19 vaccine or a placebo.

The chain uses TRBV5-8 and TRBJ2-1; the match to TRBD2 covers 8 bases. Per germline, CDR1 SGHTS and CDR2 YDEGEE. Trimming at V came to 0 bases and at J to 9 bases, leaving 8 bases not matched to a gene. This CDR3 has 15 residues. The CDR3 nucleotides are TGTGCCAGCAGCTTGGACCAGGCGGGGGGCGGTGAGCAGTTCTTC. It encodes CASSLDQAGGGEQFF.

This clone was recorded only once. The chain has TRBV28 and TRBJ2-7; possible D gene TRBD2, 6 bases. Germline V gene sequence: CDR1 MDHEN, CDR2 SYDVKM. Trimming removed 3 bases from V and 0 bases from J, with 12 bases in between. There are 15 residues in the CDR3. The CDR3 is CASSFRGFSSYEQYF. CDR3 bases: TGTGCCAGCAGTTTCCGGGGGTTTAGCTCCTACGAGCAGTACTTC.

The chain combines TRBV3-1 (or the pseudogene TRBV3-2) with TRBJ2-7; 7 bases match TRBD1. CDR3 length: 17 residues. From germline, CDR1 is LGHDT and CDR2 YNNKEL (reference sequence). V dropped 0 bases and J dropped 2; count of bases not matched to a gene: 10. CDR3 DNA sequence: TGTGCCAGCAGCCAAGAGATTATAGGGACAGACCCCTACGAGCAGTACTTC. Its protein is CASSQEIIGTDPYEQYF.

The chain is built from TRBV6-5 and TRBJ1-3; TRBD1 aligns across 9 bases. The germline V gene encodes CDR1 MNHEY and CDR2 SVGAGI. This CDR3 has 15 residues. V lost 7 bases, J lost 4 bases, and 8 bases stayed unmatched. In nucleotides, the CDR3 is TGTGCCAGCAAGAGGGACAGGGAACGAGGAAACACCATATATTTT. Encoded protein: CASKRDRERGNTIYF.

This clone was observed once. CDR3 sequence reads: CATSRGVEGYQPQHF. In DNA form, the CDR3 reads TGTGCCACCAGCAGAGGGGTTGAGGGGTATCAGCCCCAGCATTTT. This chain connects TRBV15 to TRBJ1-5, with a weak D call TRBD1 (5 bases). The CDR3 extends over 15 amino acids. The germline gives CDR1 LNHNV, CDR2 YYDKDF (reference sequence). The V end was cut by 1 base, the J end by 5 bases, with 12 bases between. The full variable domain, its missing parts supplied by reference TRBV15 and TRBJ1-5, is DAMVIQNPRYQVTQFGKPVTLSCSQTLNHNVMYWYQQKSSQAPKLLFHYYDKDFNNEADTPDNFQSRRPNTSFCFLDIRSPGLGDTAMYLCATSRGVEGYQPQHFGDGTRLSIL.

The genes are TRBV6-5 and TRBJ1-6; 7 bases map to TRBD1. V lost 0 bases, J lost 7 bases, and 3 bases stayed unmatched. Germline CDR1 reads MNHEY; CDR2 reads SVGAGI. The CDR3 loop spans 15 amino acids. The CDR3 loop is CASSYSRQGNSPLHF. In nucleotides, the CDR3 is TGTGCCAGCAGTTACTCGAGACAGGGAAATTCACCCCTCCACTTT.

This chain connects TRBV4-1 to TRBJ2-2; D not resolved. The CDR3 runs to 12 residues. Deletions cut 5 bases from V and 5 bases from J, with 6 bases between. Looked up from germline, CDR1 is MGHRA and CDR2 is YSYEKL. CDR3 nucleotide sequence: TGCGCCAGCAGCTATCAAACCGGGGAGCTGTTTTTT. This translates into CASSYQTGELFF.

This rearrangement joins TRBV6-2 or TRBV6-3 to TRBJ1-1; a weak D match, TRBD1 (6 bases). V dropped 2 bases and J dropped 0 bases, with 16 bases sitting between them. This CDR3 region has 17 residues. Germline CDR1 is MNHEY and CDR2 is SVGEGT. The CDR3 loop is CASSYQGKDFMNTEAFF. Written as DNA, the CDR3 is TGTGCCAGCAGTTACCAGGGGAAGGACTTCATGAACACTGAAGCTTTCTTT.

Here the CDR3 reads CASSPKVLQSQETQYF. In nucleotides, the CDR3 is TGTGCCAGCTCACCAAAAGTATTACAGAGCCAAGAGACCCAGTACTTC. The rearrangement links TRBV18 to TRBJ2-5, with D unresolved. Germline CDR1 and CDR2: KGHSH and LQKENI. Trimming shortened V by 2 bases and J by 1 base, and 14 bases separated the two germline ends. The CDR3 consists of 16 residues.

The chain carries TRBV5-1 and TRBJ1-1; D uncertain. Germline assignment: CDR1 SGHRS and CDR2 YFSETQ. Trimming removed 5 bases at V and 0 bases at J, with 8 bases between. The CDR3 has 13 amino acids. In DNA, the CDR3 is TGCGCCAGCAGGGCCAACATGAACACTGAAGCTTTCTTT. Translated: CASRANMNTEAFF.

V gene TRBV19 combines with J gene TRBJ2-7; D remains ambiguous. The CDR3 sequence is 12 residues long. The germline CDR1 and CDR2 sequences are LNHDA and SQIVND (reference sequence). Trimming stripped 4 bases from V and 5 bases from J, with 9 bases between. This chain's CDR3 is CASSTGSHEQYF. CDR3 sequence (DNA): TGTGCCAGTAGTACCGGTAGTCACGAGCAGTACTTC.

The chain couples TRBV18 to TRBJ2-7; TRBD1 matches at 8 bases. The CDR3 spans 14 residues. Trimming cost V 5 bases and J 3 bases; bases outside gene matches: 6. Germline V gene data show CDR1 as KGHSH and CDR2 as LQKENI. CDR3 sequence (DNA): TGTGCCAGCTCATCGGACAGGGCGGGCTACGAGCAGTACTTC. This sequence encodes CASSSDRAGYEQYF.

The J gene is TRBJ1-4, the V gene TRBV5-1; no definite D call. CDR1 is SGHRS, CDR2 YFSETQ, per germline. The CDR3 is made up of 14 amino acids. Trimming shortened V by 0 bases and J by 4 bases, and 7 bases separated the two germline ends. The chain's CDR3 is CASSLGQSNEKLFF. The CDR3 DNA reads TGCGCCAGCAGCTTGGGGCAGAGTAATGAAAAACTGTTTTTT.

The CDR3 sequence is CASSLIGGNTDTQYF. In nucleotides, the CDR3 is TGTGCCAGCAGCTTAATTGGGGGGAACACAGATACGCAGTATTTT. The genes are TRBV7-2 and TRBJ2-3; D may be TRBD2 (6 bases). Germline CDR1 and CDR2: SGHTA and FQGNSA. Trimming removed 2 bases at V and 2 bases at J, with 11 bases between. This CDR3 has 15 residues.

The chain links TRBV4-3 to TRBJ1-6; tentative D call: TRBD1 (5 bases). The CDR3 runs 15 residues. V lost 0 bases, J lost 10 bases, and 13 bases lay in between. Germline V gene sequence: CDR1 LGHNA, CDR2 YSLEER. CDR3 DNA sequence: TGCGCCAGCAGCCAAGATCGGACACTCAGATCACCCCTCCACTTT. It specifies CASSQDRTLRSPLHF.

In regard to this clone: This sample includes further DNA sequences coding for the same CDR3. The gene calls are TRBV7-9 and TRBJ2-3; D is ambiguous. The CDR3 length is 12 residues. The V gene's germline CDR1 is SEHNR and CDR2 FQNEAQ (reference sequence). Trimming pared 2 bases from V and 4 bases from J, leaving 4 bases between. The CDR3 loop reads CASSLSPDTQYF. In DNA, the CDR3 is TGTGCCAGCAGCTTATCCCCAGATACGCAGTATTTT.

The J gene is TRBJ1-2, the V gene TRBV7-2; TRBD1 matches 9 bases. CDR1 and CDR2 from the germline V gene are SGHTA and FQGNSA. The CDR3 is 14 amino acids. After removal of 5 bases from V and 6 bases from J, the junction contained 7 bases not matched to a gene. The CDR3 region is CASSANGDRDGYTF. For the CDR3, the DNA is TGTGCCAGCAGCGCCAACGGGGACAGGGATGGCTACACCTTC.